This T cell receptor (beta chain) was identified during a study of blood T cell repertoires in COVID-19. Study overall: The cDNA or gDNA used as material had been derived from T cells, B-cell-depleted T cells, or PBMCs.

While infection was still active, Seattle patients were enrolled and then followed longitudinally. Trimming took off 6 bases at V and 4 bases at J, with 12 bases between the two ends. This CDR3 is built from 13 residues. Germline lookup yields CDR1 MDHEN and CDR2 SYDVKM. As processed by the authors: Reference gene primer amplification gave nucleated cell count estimates. Measured with immunoSEQ multiplex PCR; TCRdb has only the in-frame clones, and not every one. V and J calls and clone size follow that table, whereas D and trimming were derived from the DNA. In the table there are approximately 500,000 clones, about 91% of which are singletons.

The source of this sequence is a man aged 18 to 29 with COVID-19, enrolled during active disease. Source material: peripheral blood. The rearrangement uses TRBV28 and TRBJ1-1, with TRBD1 as a possible D gene (5 bases). The CDR3 DNA follows: TGTGCCAGCAGGATCGGGGGGGGCACTGAAGCTTTCTTT. This gives the protein CASRIGGGTEAFF.